This TCR beta chain was sequenced in a study of T cell responses to AZD1222 COVID-19 vaccine. Generated by immunoSEQ multiplex PCR, the TCRdb table keeps only in-frame clones and is missing some. The data hold about 96,000 clones, with around 90% observed a single time. The length of the CDR3 is 16 residues. Germline assignment: CDR1 MNHNS and CDR2 SASEGT. J gave up 9 bases and V 2 bases, and 12 bases lay outside the gene matches. The J gene is TRBJ2-5, the V gene TRBV6-1; TRBD2 aligns across 10 bases. The sequence was collected from an adult in good health. Sequencing used peripheral blood, obtained on day 0 of AZD1222 vaccination. Here the CDR3 reads CASSESASGSGRSQYF. The DNA for the CDR3 is TGTGCCAGCAGTGAATCCGCTAGCGGGAGTGGGAGATCCCAGTACTTC.